This record concerns one T cell receptor (beta chain) sequence. No antigen is known for it. It has no much larger one-base neighbor in the sample; base qualities were not kept. TCRbeta CDR3 regions were amplified from genomic DNA using the immunoSEQ Assay, a bias-controlled multiplex PCR. On the study's bioinformatics: The number of nucleated cells in each sample was estimated from the amplification of reference gene primers within the assay. To quantify the absolute abundance of each unique TCRbeta CDR3 rearrangement, sequence reads were collapsed and filtered. For each sample, productive Simpson clonality was calculated as the square root of Simpson's diversity index over productive rearrangements. Entries here come from immuneACCESS through TCRdb and include only in-frame sequences with V and J called. Some clones fail to appear in such tables; in the studies checked, an unresolved V gene covers under half of the shortfall, and the cause of the remainder is unknown. The DNA was the basis for D and trimming; V, J and clone size are from that table. The sample yields 130,000 or so clones; about 91% were counted once. More than 1.5% of the sample comes from the top ten.

Each collaborating institution followed its own protocols to collect whole blood in K2EDTA tubes. For TCRbeta analysis, collaborators shipped samples as frozen whole blood, isolated PBMCs, or DNA extracted from either of those sample types. The source of the sample is a study of blood T cell repertoires in COVID-19 (TCRdb year 2020). Regarding the complete study: The collaborator samples originated in the United States, Italy and Spain and spanned the acute and convalescent phases of COVID-19. The repertoires were released in a freely available public database intended as a resource for research on the immune response to SARS-CoV-2. Subjects who had been exposed to COVID-19, were actively infected with it, or had recovered from it provided the deeply sampled blood TCRbeta repertoires that made up the dataset. A de-identified subject ID, COVID-19 status, age in years and sex were almost always included in the sample metadata. The samples were drawn from the first 160 participants of the ongoing ImmuneRACE study and from 1,254 subjects provided by 6 global collaborators. Where available, HLA class I and class II types were taken from metadata supplied by the sample provider and were not determined by assay-based typing. The material from the prospective study consisted of cDNA or gDNA derived from T cells, B-cell-depleted T cells, or PBMCs.

What the authors observed across the whole study: How much clinical and demographic metadata was included differed by source and by participant, and the metadata was provided uncurated.

The receptor was isolated from a woman aged 55-69 years with acute or convalescent COVID-19. The source material was peripheral blood.

The CDR3 region: CASSEGTGGQETQYF. The sequenced DNA: TGTGCCAGCAGCGAAGGGACAGGGGGACAAGAGACCCAGTACTTC. This chain joins TRBV6-6 to TRBJ2-5, with 11 middle bases fitting TRBD1. Trimming takes 6 bases off V and 2 bases off J; junction bases not matched to a gene: 5. Including cysteine and phenylalanine, the CDR3 has 15 amino acids. Of the read, only the CDR3 DNA is kept; its 45 bases are in frame from base 1. CDR1 MNHNY and CDR2 SVGAGI are derived from the germline V gene (reference sequence).